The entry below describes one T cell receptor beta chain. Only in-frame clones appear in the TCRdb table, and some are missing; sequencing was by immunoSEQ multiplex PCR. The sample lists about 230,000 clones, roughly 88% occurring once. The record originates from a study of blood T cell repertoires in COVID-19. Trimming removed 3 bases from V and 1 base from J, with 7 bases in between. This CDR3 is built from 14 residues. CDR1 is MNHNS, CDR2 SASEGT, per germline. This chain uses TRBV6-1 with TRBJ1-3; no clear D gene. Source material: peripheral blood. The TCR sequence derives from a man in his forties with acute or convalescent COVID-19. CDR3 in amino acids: CASSDMASGNTIYF. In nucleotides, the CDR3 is TGTGCCAGCAGTGATATGGCATCTGGAAACACCATATATTTT.